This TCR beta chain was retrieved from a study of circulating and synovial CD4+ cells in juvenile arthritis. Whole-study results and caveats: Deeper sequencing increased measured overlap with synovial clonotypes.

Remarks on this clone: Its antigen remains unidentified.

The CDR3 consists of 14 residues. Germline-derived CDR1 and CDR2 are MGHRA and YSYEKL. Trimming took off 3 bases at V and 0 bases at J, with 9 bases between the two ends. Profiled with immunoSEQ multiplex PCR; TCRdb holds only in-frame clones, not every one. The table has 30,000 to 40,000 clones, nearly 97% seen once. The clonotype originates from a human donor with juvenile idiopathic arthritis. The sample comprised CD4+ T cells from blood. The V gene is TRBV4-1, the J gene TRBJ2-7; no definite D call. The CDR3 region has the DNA TGCGCCAGCAGCCACCCGGGTGTCTCCTACGAGCAGTACTTC. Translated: CASSHPGVSYEQYF.